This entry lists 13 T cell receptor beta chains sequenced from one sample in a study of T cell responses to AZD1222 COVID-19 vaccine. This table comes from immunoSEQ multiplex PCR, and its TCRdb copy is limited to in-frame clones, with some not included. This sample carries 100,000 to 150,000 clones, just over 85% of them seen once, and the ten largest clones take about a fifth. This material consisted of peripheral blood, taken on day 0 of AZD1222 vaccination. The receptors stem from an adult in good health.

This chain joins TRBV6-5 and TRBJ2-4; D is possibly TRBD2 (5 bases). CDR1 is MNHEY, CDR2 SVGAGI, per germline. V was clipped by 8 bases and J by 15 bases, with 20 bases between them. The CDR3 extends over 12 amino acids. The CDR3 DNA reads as TGTGCCAGCTGCGAGGGTCCGGGCTTTGCGTACTTC. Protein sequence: CASCEGPGFAYF.

The CDR3 coding sequence is TGTGCCAGCTCACCACCCCAGGGACTACCTTTGGGTACGCAGTATTTT. Protein: CASSPPQGLPLGTQYF. The chain has TRBV18 and TRBJ2-3, with 7 bases aligning to TRBD2. CDR1 and CDR2 (germline): KGHSH, LQKENI. The CDR3 runs to 16 residues. Trimming removed 0 bases from V and 8 bases from J; junction bases left unmatched: 11.

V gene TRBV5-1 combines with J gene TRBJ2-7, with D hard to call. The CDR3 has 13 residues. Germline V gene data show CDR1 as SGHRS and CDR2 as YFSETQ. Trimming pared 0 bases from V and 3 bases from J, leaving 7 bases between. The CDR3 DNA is TGCGCCAGCAGCTTGGGGCTGATCTACGAGCAGTACTTC. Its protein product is CASSLGLIYEQYF.

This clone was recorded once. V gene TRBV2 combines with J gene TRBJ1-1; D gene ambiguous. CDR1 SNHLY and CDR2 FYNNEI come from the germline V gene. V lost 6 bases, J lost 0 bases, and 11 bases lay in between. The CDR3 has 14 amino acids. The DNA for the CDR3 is TGTGCCAGCAGGGCCCTTGGGCTGAACACTGAAGCTTTCTTT. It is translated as CASRALGLNTEAFF.

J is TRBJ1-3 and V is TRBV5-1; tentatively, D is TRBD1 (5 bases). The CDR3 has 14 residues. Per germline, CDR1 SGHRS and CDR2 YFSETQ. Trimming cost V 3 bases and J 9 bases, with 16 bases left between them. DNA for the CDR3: TGCGCCAGCAGCTCCAGATCCGGGGGAGGCACCATATATTTT. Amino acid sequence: CASSSRSGGGTIYF.

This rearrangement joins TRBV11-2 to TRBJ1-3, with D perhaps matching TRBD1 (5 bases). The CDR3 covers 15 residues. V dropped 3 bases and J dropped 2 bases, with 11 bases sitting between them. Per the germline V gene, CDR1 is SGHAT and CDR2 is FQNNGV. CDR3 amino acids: CASSFSDSPGNTIYF. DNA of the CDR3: TGTGCCAGCAGCTTTTCCGACAGCCCTGGAAACACCATATATTTT.

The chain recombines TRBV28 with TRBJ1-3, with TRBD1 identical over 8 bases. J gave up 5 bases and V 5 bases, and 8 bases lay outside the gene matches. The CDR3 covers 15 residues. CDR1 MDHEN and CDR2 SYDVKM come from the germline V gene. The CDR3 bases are TGTGCCAGCAGTGAGCCCAGGGGGCGAAGAAACACCATATATTTT. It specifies CASSEPRGRRNTIYF.

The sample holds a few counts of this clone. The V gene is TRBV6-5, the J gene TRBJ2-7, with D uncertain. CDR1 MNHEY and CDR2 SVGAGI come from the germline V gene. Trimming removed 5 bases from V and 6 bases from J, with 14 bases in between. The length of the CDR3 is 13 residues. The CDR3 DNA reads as TGTGCCAGCAGTCCATCGACCCCCATCGAGCAGTACTTC. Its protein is CASSPSTPIEQYF.

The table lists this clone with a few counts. CDR3 nucleotide sequence: TGTGCCAGCAGGCCGCGTGGTGGACAGGGGATATTGGGTAATTCACCCCTCCACTTT. Translation: CASRPRGGQGILGNSPLHF. This chain uses TRBV11-2 with TRBJ1-6, with 9 bases that match TRBD1. Germline CDR1 SGHAT, CDR2 FQNNGV. The junction had 18 bases not matched to a gene; V was cut back by 6 bases and J by 6 bases. There are 19 residues in the CDR3. The full variable domain, in which reference TRBV11-2 and TRBJ1-6 provide the parts outside the CDR3, is EAGVAQSPRYKIIEKRQSVAFWCNPISGHATLYWYQQILGQGPKLLIQFQNNGVVDDSQLPKDRFSAERLKGVDSTLKIQPAKLEDSAVYLCASRPRGGQGILGNSPLHFGNGTRLTVT.

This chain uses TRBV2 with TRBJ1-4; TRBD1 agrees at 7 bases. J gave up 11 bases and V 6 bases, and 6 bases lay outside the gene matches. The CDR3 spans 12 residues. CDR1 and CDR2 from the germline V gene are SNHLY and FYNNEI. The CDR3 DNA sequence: TGTGCCAGCAGGGAACAGGGGCCTAAACTGTTTTTT. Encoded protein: CASREQGPKLFF.

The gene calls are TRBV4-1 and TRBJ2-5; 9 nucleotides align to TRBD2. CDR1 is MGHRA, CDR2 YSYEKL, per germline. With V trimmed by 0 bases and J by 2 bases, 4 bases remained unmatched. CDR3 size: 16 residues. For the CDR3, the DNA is TGCGCCAGCAGCCAAGAGTGGACTAGCGATCAAGAGACCCAGTACTTC. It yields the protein CASSQEWTSDQETQYF.

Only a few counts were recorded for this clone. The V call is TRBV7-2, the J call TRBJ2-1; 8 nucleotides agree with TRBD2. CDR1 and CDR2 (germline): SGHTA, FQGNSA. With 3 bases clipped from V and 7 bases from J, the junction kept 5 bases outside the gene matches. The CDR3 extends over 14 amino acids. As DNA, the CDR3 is TGTGCCAGCAGCTTCCGTAGCGGGGTGAATGAGCAGTTCTTC. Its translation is CASSFRSGVNEQFF. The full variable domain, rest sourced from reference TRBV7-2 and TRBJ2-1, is GAGVSQSPSNKVTEKGKDVELRCDPISGHTALYWYRQSLGQGLEFLIYFQGNSAPDKSGLPSDRFSAERTGGSVSTLTIQRTQQEDSAVYLCASSFRSGVNEQFFGPGTRLTVL.

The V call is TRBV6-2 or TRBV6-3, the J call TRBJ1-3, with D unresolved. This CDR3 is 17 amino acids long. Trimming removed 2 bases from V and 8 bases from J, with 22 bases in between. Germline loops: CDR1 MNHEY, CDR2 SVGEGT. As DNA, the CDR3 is TGTGCCAGCAGTTACGAGGGCCGACGATTTCGAGCGCACACCATATATTTT. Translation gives CASSYEGRRFRAHTIYF.